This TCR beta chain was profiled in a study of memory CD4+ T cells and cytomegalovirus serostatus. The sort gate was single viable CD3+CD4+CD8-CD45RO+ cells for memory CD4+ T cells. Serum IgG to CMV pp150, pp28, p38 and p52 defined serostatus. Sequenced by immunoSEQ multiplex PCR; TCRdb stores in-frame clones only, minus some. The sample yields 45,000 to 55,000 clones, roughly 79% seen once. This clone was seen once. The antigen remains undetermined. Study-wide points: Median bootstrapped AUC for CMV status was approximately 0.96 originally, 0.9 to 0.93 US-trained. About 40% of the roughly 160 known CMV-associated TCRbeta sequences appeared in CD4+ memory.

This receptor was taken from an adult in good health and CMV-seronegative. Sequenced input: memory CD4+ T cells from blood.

CDR3 sequence reads: CASSVHGRYNEQFF. The CDR3 DNA reads as TGTGCCAGCAGCGTCCATGGTCGTTACAATGAGCAGTTCTTC. V usage is TRBV7-2 and J usage is TRBJ2-1; D gene unclear. The CDR3 is 14 residues long. The V end was cut by 5 bases, the J end by 4 bases, with 12 bases between. CDR1 is SGHTA and CDR2 is FQGNSA in the germline V gene.